The entry below gives a single T cell receptor beta chain sequence along with its context. This specimen comes from a study of T cell changes during pregnancy in multiple sclerosis. Profiled with immunoSEQ multiplex PCR; TCRdb holds only in-frame clones, not every one. This sample has about 72,000 clones; 75% to 95% occur once, and the top ten carry 0.6% to 0.8%. With 6 bases clipped from V and 8 bases from J, the junction kept 6 bases outside the gene matches. CDR1 is MNHNS and CDR2 is SASEGT in the germline V gene. This CDR3 has 14 amino acids. The receptor's source is a female donor in good health, enrolled as a control in a pregnancy study. The chain recombines TRBV6-1 with TRBJ1-6; TRBD1 agrees at 8 bases. Sample: peripheral blood, taken in the third trimester of pregnancy. CDR3 protein: CASRLGTGDSPLHF. CDR3 in DNA: TGTGCCAGCAGACTCGGGACAGGTGATTCACCCCTCCACTTT.